One and the same sample provided the 8 T cell receptor beta chains below, sequenced in a study of blood T cell repertoires in COVID-19. Assay used: immunoSEQ multiplex PCR; TCRdb lists only in-frame clones, some missing. This sample has tens of thousands of clones, with 60% to 75% found just once. Sequencing was carried out using peripheral blood. These receptors were collected from a woman of 80 years or more with acute or convalescent COVID-19.

The chain combines TRBV6-5 with TRBJ1-6, with TRBD1 matching over 8 bases. With V trimmed by 5 bases and J by 10 bases, 10 bases remained unmatched. CDR3 length: 15 amino acids. From germline, CDR1 is MNHEY and CDR2 SVGAGI. The CDR3 region has the DNA TGTGCCAGCAGTAGAGTTCAGGGGGCGGGATCACCCCTCCACTTT. Translating it yields CASSRVQGAGSPLHF.

V is TRBV21-1 and J is TRBJ1-1; the table assigns TRBD1, which was not confirmed against the DNA. TRBV21-1 is a known pseudogene. This CDR3 region has 19 residues. CDR3 residues: CASSNVRAWGTGGLTEAFF. CDR3 nucleotides: TGTGCCAGCAGCAATGTGAGAGCGTGGGGGACAGGGGGTCTCACTGAAGCTTTCTTT.

The V call is TRBV7-7, the J call TRBJ2-5; D may be TRBD1 (6 bases). Looked up from germline, CDR1 is SSHAT and CDR2 is FNYEAQ (reference sequence). The V and J ends lost 0 bases and 5 bases respectively, with 13 bases between them. CDR3 size: 15 residues. CDR3 region: CASSLAGAWEETQYF. In DNA, the CDR3 is TGTGCCAGCAGCTTAGCGGGGGCCTGGGAGGAGACCCAGTACTTC.

J is TRBJ1-5 and V is TRBV6-5; D possibly corresponds to TRBD1 (6 bases). There are 16 residues in the CDR3. The V gene lost 3 bases and the J gene lost 5 bases, with 17 bases spanning the gap. Germline loops: CDR1 MNHEY, CDR2 SVGAGI. In DNA form, the CDR3 reads TGTGCCAGCAGTTATTACAGGGTGACGAAGGATCAGCCCCAGCATTTT. Translating gives CASSYYRVTKDQPQHF.

The genes are TRBV5-1 and TRBJ1-1, with D perhaps TRBD1 (6 bases). The CDR3 is made up of 17 amino acids. Per the germline V gene, CDR1 is SGHRS and CDR2 is YFSETQ. The CDR3 nucleotides are TGCCCCCGCCGCTGGCCGGGGGCCGGGGCGGGGGACACTGAAGCTTTCTTT. This codes for CPRRWPGAGAGDTEAFF.

This clone was seen more than once but under ten times. The chain joins TRBV25-1 to TRBJ2-5; 12 bases line up with TRBD2. The trim removed 4 bases at V and 5 bases at J, leaving 14 bases unmatched. The CDR3 is 18 residues long. Germline V gene data show CDR1 as MGHDK and CDR2 as SYGVNS. The CDR3 sequence is CASSALAGGPSTRETQYF. The CDR3 DNA follows: TGTGCCAGCAGTGCGCTAGCGGGAGGGCCGTCCACGCGGGAGACCCAGTACTTC.

The J gene is TRBJ2-7, the V gene TRBV19; D might be TRBD2 (6 bases). V shed 10 bases and J shed 9 bases, with 25 bases lying between them. The CDR3 spans 14 residues. Germline assignment: CDR1 LNHDA and CDR2 SQIVND (reference sequence). The CDR3 region is CATSSVGGLDWQYF. CDR3 nucleotides: TGTGCCACCTCCAGTGTGGGAGGCCTTGATTGGCAGTACTTC.

V gene TRBV19 combines with J gene TRBJ1-1; D may be TRBD1 (5 bases). The CDR3 has 13 amino acids. CDR1 is LNHDA, CDR2 SQIVND, per germline (reference sequence). V lost 9 bases, J lost 2 bases, and 13 bases lay in between. The CDR3 is CASGRQLNTEAFF. The CDR3 DNA follows: TGTGCCAGCGGCCGACAGTTAAACACTGAAGCTTTCTTT.